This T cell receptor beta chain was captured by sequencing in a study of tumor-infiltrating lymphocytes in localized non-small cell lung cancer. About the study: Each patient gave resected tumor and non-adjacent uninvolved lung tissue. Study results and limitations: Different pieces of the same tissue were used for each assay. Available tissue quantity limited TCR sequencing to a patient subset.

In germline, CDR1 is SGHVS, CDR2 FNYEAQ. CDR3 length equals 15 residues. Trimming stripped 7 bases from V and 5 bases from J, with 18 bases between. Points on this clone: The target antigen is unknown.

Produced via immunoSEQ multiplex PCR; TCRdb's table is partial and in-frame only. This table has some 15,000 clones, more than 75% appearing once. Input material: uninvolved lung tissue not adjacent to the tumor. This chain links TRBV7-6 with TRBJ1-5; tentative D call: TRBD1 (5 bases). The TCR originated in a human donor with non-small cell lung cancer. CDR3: CASTLAGHRDQPQHF. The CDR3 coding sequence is TGTGCCAGCACCCTCGCTGGACATCGTGATCAGCCCCAGCATTTT.